A single sample is the source of the 5 T cell receptor beta chains below, sequenced in a study of prognosis after radiotherapy for stage I lung cancer (dated by TCRdb to 2020 to 2023). This sample was sequenced with an Illumina HiSeq 3000. Two rounds of multiplex PCR were used to amplify the TCR beta CDR3 region from genomic DNA. The first PCR round used primers specific to each TRBV and TRBJ gene, and the primer sequences were filed in Chinese patent CN105087789A. In TCRdb, the public reads were trimmed at Q25 with fastp and aligned with MiXCR, with productive beta chains retained. Rows with one shared CDR3 protein collapse into an entry with the most common genes and DNA. Across this sample there are around 27,000 distinct CDR3 sequences, with around 30% seen only once. The leading ten clones occupy 9.5% to 13% of the sample. This specimen was PBMCs, taken before or after stereotactic body radiation therapy (not recorded which). These TCRs come from a donor aged 50 or older with non-small cell lung cancer.

This clonotype was counted many times. CDR3 loop: CSVGFSSTDTQYF. The DNA of the CDR3 is TGCAGCGTTGGATTTTCGAGCACAGATACGCAGTATTTT. This chain joins TRBV29-1 and TRBJ2-3; D gene ambiguous. The ends were cut back, 4 bases at V and 0 bases at J, with 8 bases in the middle. The CDR3 runs 13 residues. Germline CDR1 reads SQVTM; CDR2 reads ANQGSEA.

The table lists this clonotype with many counts. The rearrangement links TRBV7-6 to TRBJ1-4; possible D gene TRBD1, 6 bases. The CDR3 runs to 15 residues. V lost 2 bases, J lost 5 bases, and 12 bases lay in between. The germline CDR1 and CDR2 sequences are SGHVS and FNYEAQ. CDR3 sequence (DNA): TGTGCCAGCAGCTTAAGTCAGGGGAAAAATGAAAAACTGTTTTTT. It is translated as CASSLSQGKNEKLFF.

The chain uses TRBV9 and TRBJ2-3, with 9 bases fitting TRBD1. The J segment lost 4 bases and the V segment lost 9 bases, leaving 3 bases of the junction unmatched. This CDR3 comprises 12 residues. Per germline, CDR1 SGDLS and CDR2 YYNGEE. The CDR3 spells CANRGRADTQYF. CDR3 in DNA: TGTGCCAACAGGGGGCGGGCAGATACGCAGTATTTT.

This clonotype was seen repeatedly, ten times or more. This chain uses TRBV5-8 with TRBJ1-5, with D uncertain. Trimming stripped 0 bases from V and 2 bases from J, with 15 bases between. CDR3 length: 17 residues. Looked up from germline, CDR1 is SGHTS and CDR2 is YDEGEE. CDR3 sequence reads: CASSLDRRKGGNQPQHF. The CDR3 nucleotides read TGTGCCAGCAGCTTGGACCGTAGGAAAGGAGGCAATCAGCCCCAGCATTTT.

By frequency in the sample, this clonotype is medium-sized. The rearrangement uses TRBV6-1 and TRBJ2-7; D is perhaps TRBD1 or TRBD2 (5 bases each). The CDR3 length is 17 residues. Germline V gene data show CDR1 as MNHNS and CDR2 as SASEGT. Trimming took 5 bases from V and 5 from J, leaving 25 bases between them. This CDR3 reads CASSQFTGPAPGHEQYF. The CDR3 DNA sequence: TGTGCCAGCAGTCAGTTCACGGGGCCAGCCCCCGGCCACGAGCAGTACTTC.